What follows are 21 T cell receptor beta chains derived from one specimen sequenced in a study of Ad26.COV2.S vaccination and SARS-CoV-2 variants. TCRdb's copy holds only in-frame clones and misses some; the assay was immunoSEQ multiplex PCR. The sample consists of about 440,000 clones, about 90% of them appearing once. Treatment indicated: about 20 received Ad26.COV2.S at low or high dose, single or two shots; about 5 received placebo; per-sample allocation not given. Sampling happened 63 days after the first vaccine or placebo injection. The source material was peripheral blood, sampled in a trial of Ad26.COV2.S vaccine versus placebo. The receptors originated from a person aged 18 to 65 who received the Ad26.COV2.S COVID-19 vaccine or a placebo.

V and J are TRBV7-9 and TRBJ2-3; TRBD2 agrees at 7 bases. With 2 bases clipped from V and 6 bases from J, the junction kept 2 bases outside the gene matches. The CDR3 runs 13 residues. The germline V gene has CDR1 SEHNR and CDR2 FQNEAQ (reference sequence). CDR3 DNA sequence: TGTGCCAGCAGCTTACGGGGGGAGGATACGCAGTATTTT. Protein product: CASSLRGEDTQYF.

The chain employs TRBV11-3 and TRBJ2-1, with TRBD2 as a possible D gene (5 bases). The V gene lost 0 bases and the J gene lost 9 bases, with 12 bases spanning the gap. The length of the CDR3 is 14 residues. Per the germline V gene, CDR1 is SGHNT and CDR2 is YENEEA. CDR3 nucleotides: TGTGCCAGCAGCTTAGATCCCTCGCGGGCTGAGCAGTTCTTC. Amino acid sequence: CASSLDPSRAEQFF.

The V gene is TRBV24-1, the J gene TRBJ2-1; D is undetermined. V dropped 5 bases and J dropped 4 bases, with 2 bases sitting between them. The germline V gene has CDR1 KGHDR and CDR2 SFDVKD. CDR3 length equals 11 residues. The CDR3 here is CATSVYNEQFF. CDR3 nucleotide sequence: TGTGCCACCAGTGTTTACAATGAGCAGTTCTTC.

The rearrangement uses TRBV28 and TRBJ2-7, with 7 positions matching TRBD1. Germline V lookup: CDR1 MDHEN, CDR2 SYDVKM. This CDR3 is 14 amino acids long. The V and J ends lost 3 bases and 2 bases, in that order; junction bases with no gene match: 4. In nucleotides, the CDR3 is TGTGCCAGCAGTTTGGTGGGACAGACCTACGAGCAGTACTTC. Translation gives CASSLVGQTYEQYF.

The chain employs TRBV27 and TRBJ2-7, with D uncertain. The V gene lost 5 bases and the J gene lost 0 bases, with 8 bases spanning the gap. CDR3 length: 13 residues. Germline lookup yields CDR1 MNHEY and CDR2 SMNVEV (reference sequence). This CDR3 is CASSLGPSYEQYF. The CDR3 DNA reads as TGTGCCAGCAGTCTAGGCCCCTCCTACGAGCAGTACTTC.

The CDR3 spells CASSPAGGFEQYF. The CDR3 DNA reads TGTGCCAGCAGCCCTGCCGGGGGATTCGAGCAGTACTTC. The gene calls are TRBV7-9 and TRBJ2-7, with a tentative D call TRBD2 (6 bases). Germline CDR1 SEHNR, CDR2 FQNEAQ (reference sequence). The CDR3 length is 13 residues. V was clipped by 5 bases and J by 6 bases, with 14 bases between them.

This rearrangement joins TRBV2 to TRBJ2-3; 7 positions agree with TRBD2. The CDR3 is 17 residues long. J was trimmed by 4 bases and V by 6 bases; bases with no gene match: 16. Germline lookup yields CDR1 SNHLY and CDR2 FYNNEI. For the CDR3, the DNA is TGTGCCAGCAGCGTTTTTAGCGTGGGAGGGGCGGCAGATACGCAGTATTTT. Amino acid sequence: CASSVFSVGGAADTQYF.

The CDR3: CASNQAGGFADTQYF. In nucleotides, the CDR3 is TGTGCCAGCAATCAGGCGGGAGGGTTCGCAGATACGCAGTATTTT. The chain couples TRBV6-5 to TRBJ2-3, with TRBD2 matching over 9 bases. The CDR3 is 15 amino acids. Germline CDR1 reads MNHEY; CDR2 reads SVGAGI. V lost 7 bases, J lost 4 bases, and 9 bases stayed unmatched.

The sample holds one count of this clone. The chain employs TRBV28 and TRBJ1-4; D gene uncertain. Deletions cut 8 bases from V and 7 bases from J, with 11 bases between. This CDR3 has 12 amino acids. Looked up from germline, CDR1 is MDHEN and CDR2 is SYDVKM. The CDR3 region is CASYNLGEKLFF. The CDR3 DNA reads TGTGCCAGCTACAACCTCGGTGAAAAACTGTTTTTT.

J is TRBJ2-7 and V is TRBV15; D not resolved. Germline V lookup: CDR1 LNHNV, CDR2 YYDKDF (reference sequence). This CDR3 spans 13 amino acids. V was cut by 0 bases and J by 9 bases, with 12 bases left in between. This CDR3 is CATSRDRGFGQYF. In DNA form, the CDR3 reads TGTGCCACCAGCAGAGATCGAGGTTTCGGGCAGTACTTC. Full variable domain (missing parts from reference TRBV15 and TRBJ2-7): DAMVIQNPRYQVTQFGKPVTLSCSQTLNHNVMYWYQQKSSQAPKLLFHYYDKDFNNEADTPDNFQSRRPNTSFCFLDIRSPGLGDTAMYLCATSRDRGFGQYFGPGTRLTVT.

V gene TRBV7-3 combines with J gene TRBJ2-1; D not resolved. The CDR3 runs 15 residues. Looked up from germline, CDR1 is SGHTA and CDR2 is FQGTGA. Trimming removed 0 bases at V and 0 bases at J, with 6 bases between. CDR3 loop: CASSLTPSSYNEQFF. DNA of the CDR3: TGTGCCAGCAGCTTAACCCCCAGCTCCTACAATGAGCAGTTCTTC.

J is TRBJ1-2 and V is TRBV14; D perhaps matches TRBD1 (6 bases). V lost 4 bases and J lost 4, with 16 bases in between. The CDR3 has 15 residues. Germline values: CDR1 SGHDN, CDR2 FVKESK. In nucleotides, the CDR3 is TGTGCCAGCAGCCCGCTAGGGGGACCGGTCTATGGCTACACCTTC. This codes for CASSPLGGPVYGYTF.

The chain joins TRBV29-1 to TRBJ1-2, with 7 nucleotides matching TRBD1. V shed 5 bases and J 3 bases; nucleotides not matched to a gene: 6. Germline-derived CDR1 and CDR2 are SQVTM and ANQGSEA. The length of the CDR3 is 13 residues. CDR3 bases: TGCAGCGTTTTTATCGACAGGGACTATGGCTACACCTTC. This translates into CSVFIDRDYGYTF.

J is TRBJ2-1 and V is TRBV13; 7 bases are shared with TRBD2. The germline V gene encodes CDR1 PRHDT and CDR2 FYEKMQ (reference sequence). Trimming took 5 bases from V and 8 from J; bases not matched to a gene: 6. CDR3 length: 13 residues. The CDR3 region has the DNA TGTGCCAGCAGCGAGACTAGCTCCGATGAGCAGTTCTTC. This codes for CASSETSSDEQFF.

V is TRBV7-3 and J is TRBJ2-1; maybe TRBD2 (5 bases). The V gene's germline CDR1 is SGHTA and CDR2 FQGTGA. V lost 5 bases, J lost 6 bases, and 8 bases lay in between. The CDR3 contains 12 residues. This CDR3 is CASSPGSNEQFF. As DNA, the CDR3 is TGTGCCAGCAGCCCGGGGAGCAATGAGCAGTTCTTC.

CDR3 sequence reads: CATGLAGEETQYF. The CDR3 DNA sequence: TGTGCCACCGGACTAGCGGGAGAGGAGACCCAGTACTTC. The J gene is TRBJ2-5, the V gene TRBV27, with TRBD2 matching over 13 bases. The CDR3 loop spans 13 amino acids. With V trimmed by 10 bases and J by 5 bases, 4 bases remained unmatched. CDR1 and CDR2 (germline): MNHEY, SMNVEV (reference sequence).

The chain combines TRBV25-1 with TRBJ1-1; the match to TRBD1 covers 10 bases. CDR3 length: 17 residues. CDR1 and CDR2 from the germline V gene are MGHDK and SYGVNS. After removal of 2 bases from V and 3 bases from J, the junction contained 9 bases not matched to a gene. The CDR3 spells CASSENGRDRGHTEAFF. The CDR3 region has the DNA TGTGCCAGCAGTGAAAACGGGCGTGACAGGGGGCACACTGAAGCTTTCTTT. Filled out from reference TRBV25-1 and TRBJ1-1, the complete variable domain reads EADIYQTPRYLVIGTGKKITLECSQTMGHDKMYWYQQDPGMELHLIHYSYGVNSTEKGDLSSESTVSRIRTEHFPLTLESARPSHTSQYLCASSENGRDRGHTEAFFGQGTRLTVV.

V gene TRBV28 combines with J gene TRBJ2-1, with D perhaps TRBD2 (5 bases). Germline V gives CDR1 MDHEN, CDR2 SYDVKM. This CDR3 is built from 13 residues. V was pared by 3 bases and J by 6 bases, with 9 bases between. The chain's CDR3 is CASSLPSLNEQFF. CDR3 nucleotides: TGTGCCAGCAGTTTGCCTAGCCTCAATGAGCAGTTCTTC.

This clone was counted ten times or more. CDR3 nucleotides: TGCAGTGCTTGGACAGAACCTGAAGCTTTCTTT. Amino acid sequence: CSAWTEPEAFF. This sequence joins TRBV20-1 and TRBJ1-1; D is perhaps TRBD1 (6 bases). Germline CDR1 is DFQATT and CDR2 is SNEGSKA (reference sequence). Trimming took 5 bases from V and 6 from J, leaving 10 bases between them. This CDR3 comprises 11 residues.

The rearrangement links TRBV30 to TRBJ1-3; no firm D call. CDR1 and CDR2 from the germline V gene are GTSNPN and SVGIG (reference sequence). CDR3 length equals 15 residues. The V end was cut by 2 bases, the J end by 4 bases, with 15 bases between. The CDR3 protein is CAWSSNTPGGNTIYF. DNA of the CDR3: TGTGCCTGGAGTAGTAACACTCCGGGGGGAAACACCATATATTTT.

This chain connects TRBV28 to TRBJ2-3; D is unresolved. The length of the CDR3 is 15 residues. Trimming took off 5 bases at V and 2 bases at J, with 14 bases between the two ends. Per the germline V gene, CDR1 is MDHEN and CDR2 is SYDVKM. The CDR3 reads CASSLRLLPTDTQYF. CDR3 in DNA: TGTGCCAGCAGTCTGCGGCTACTGCCCACAGATACGCAGTATTTT. The variable domain in full, completed from reference TRBV28 and TRBJ2-3, reads DVKVTQSSRYLVKRTGEKVFLECVQDMDHENMFWYRQDPGLGLRLIYFSYDVKMKEKGDIPEGYSVSREKKERFSLILESASTNQTSMYLCASSLRLLPTDTQYFGPGTRLTVL.